This TCR beta chain was identified during a study of CD8+ T cells in alopecia areata. Turning to the study itself: It was roughly 7-11-week-old female C3H/HeJ mice that received skin from roughly 6-12-month-old C3H/HeJ graft donors with spontaneous alopecia.

Germline CDR1 is SGHDT and CDR2 is FRDEAV. The CDR3 is made up of 14 amino acids. This clone is labeled medium-sized. Its specificity is unknown. The genes and germline here are from mouse. The read finishes 4 residues shy of the CDR3 end, and the germline J gene is used to complete it. Extraction and reverse transcription of RNA yielded cDNA as the sequencing template. Profiled with immunoSEQ multiplex PCR; TCRdb holds only in-frame clones, not every one. The table lists about 1,900 clones, with no singletons. Notes on the study in general: With patients, TCR sharing proved less clear than in mice, a difference possibly related to HLA. Sequences from scalp samples also cover resident alphabeta T cells of normal skin.

As for time point: mouse skin 3 weeks after grafting. Skin biopsies were taken at grafting, week 3 and week 6. V usage is TRBV14 and J usage is TRBJ2-7, with 7 positions matching TRBD1. The TCR was taken from a C3H/HeJ mouse with alopecia areata. This line is of MHC haplotype H2-k. The specimen comprised skin, sampled at week 3. CDR3 region: CASSTSYRGDEQYF. CDR3 DNA, as far as it was read: TGTGCCAGCAGTACCTCATACAGGGGAGAT.